This paragraph reports one T cell receptor (beta chain). What it recognizes is unknown. The CDR3 is 18 amino acids. The ends lost 6 bases at V and 3 bases at J; junction bases unmatched: 18. This specimen belongs to a study of post-analysis software for immune sequencing data. Overall study: Patients had relapsing-remitting, secondary progressive or progressive-relapsing multiple sclerosis; some lacked subtype.

Unique molecular identifiers had been added to the TCR beta cDNA libraries. With about 1 to 11 million T cells as the source, a few hundred thousand cDNA molecules resulted. TCRdb itself ran the PCR reads through MiXCR, one entry per CDR3 protein. The repertoire consists of about 820,000 distinct CDR3 sequences, with around 53% occurring once and the leading ten covering approximately 4.5%. Overall study results and limits: F-measure co-clustering was strong for batch-matched samples. Comparison of patients with controls showed 4 to 6 TRBV segments more frequent in patients, TRBV5-6, TRBV5-1 and TRBV20-1 among them. Controls showed significantly higher normalized Chao1 diversity than did multiple sclerosis patients.

The J gene is TRBJ2-3, the V gene TRBV12-3 or TRBV12-4; 7 nucleotides agree with TRBD2. The origin of this receptor is a girl aged 5 to 17 with multiple sclerosis. The sample taken for sequencing was blood. CDR3 sequence reads: CASSNQAGPGRLTDTQYF. DNA of the CDR3: TGTGCCAGCAGCAATCAAGCGGGACCTGGACGTTTGACAGATACGCAGTATTTT.